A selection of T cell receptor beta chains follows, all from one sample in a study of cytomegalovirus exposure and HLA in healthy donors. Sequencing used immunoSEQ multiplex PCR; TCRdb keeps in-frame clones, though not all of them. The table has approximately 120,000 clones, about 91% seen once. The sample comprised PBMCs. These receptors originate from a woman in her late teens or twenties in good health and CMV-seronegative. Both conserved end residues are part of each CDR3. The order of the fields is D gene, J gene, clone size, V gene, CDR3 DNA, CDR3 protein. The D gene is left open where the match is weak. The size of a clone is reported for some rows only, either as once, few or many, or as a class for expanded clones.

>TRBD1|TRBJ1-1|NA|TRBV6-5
TGTGCCAGCAGTTACTCGCCGGACAGGGCGGCTTTCTTT
CASSYSPDRAAFF
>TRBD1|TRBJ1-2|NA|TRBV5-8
TGTGCCAGCAGCGTGGACAGGAGTTATGGCTACACCTTC
CASSVDRSYGYTF
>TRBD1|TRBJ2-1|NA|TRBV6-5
TGTGCCAGCAGTTACCCGGGGACAGTCAATGAGCAGTTCTTC
CASSYPGTVNEQFF
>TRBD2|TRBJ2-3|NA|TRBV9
TGTGCCAGCAGCGTAGCACCCTCGGGGGGACTAGCGGGAGCAGATACGCAGTATTTT
CASSVAPSGGLAGADTQYF
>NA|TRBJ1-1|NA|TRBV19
TGTGCCACCCGACTACAGGGGAACACTGAAGCTTTCTTT
CATRLQGNTEAFF
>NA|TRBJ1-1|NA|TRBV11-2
TGTGCCAGCAGCTTAGTCTTCGGGTCTGAAGCTTTCTTT
CASSLVFGSEAFF
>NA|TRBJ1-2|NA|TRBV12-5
TGTGCCCCGTGCAGTTGGTTTAACTATGGCTACACCTTC
CAPCSWFNYGYTF
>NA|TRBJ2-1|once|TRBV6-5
TGTGCCAGCAGTTACTCAGTTCGACGGGTGGGCAATGAGCAGTTCTTC
CASSYSVRRVGNEQFF
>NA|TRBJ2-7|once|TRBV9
TGTGCCAGCAGCGTAGGTCAGGGGTACTACGAGCAGTACTTC
CASSVGQGYYEQYF
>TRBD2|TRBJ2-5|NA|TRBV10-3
TGTGCCATCCGACTAGCCGAGCAAGAGACCCAGTACTTC
CAIRLAEQETQYF
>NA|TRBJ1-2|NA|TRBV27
TGTGCCAGCAGCCCTTTGAGTCAGGGGTCCCATGGCTACACCTTC
CASSPLSQGSHGYTF
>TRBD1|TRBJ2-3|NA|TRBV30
TGTGCCTGGACAGGGGGCCCAGATACGCAGTATTTT
CAWTGGPDTQYF
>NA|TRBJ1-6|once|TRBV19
TGTGCCAGTAGTAGCCAGTCGGGACTCCCGCAAGGATCACCCCTCCACTTT
CASSSQSGLPQGSPLHF
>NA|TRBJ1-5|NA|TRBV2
TGTGCCAGCAGCCAGGACAGCTCCAATCAGCCCCAGCATTTT
CASSQDSSNQPQHF
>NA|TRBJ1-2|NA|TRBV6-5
TGTGCCAGCAGTTACGGAGGGACGGGCTATGGCTACACCTTC
CASSYGGTGYGYTF
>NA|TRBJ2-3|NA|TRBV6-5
TGTGCCAGCAGTTACGCGGGGGATACGCAGTATTTT
CASSYAGDTQYF
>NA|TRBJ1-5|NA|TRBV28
TGTGCCAGCAGTTTGCAAGGGGCGCCTAATCAGCCCCAGCATTTT
CASSLQGAPNQPQHF
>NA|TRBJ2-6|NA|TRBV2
TGTGCCAGCACGGCTCTGGGCTTCTCTGGGGCCAACGTCCTGACTTTC
CASTALGFSGANVLTF
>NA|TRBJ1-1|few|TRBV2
TGTGCCATACAGGGTAACACTGAAGCTTTCTTT
CAIQGNTEAFF
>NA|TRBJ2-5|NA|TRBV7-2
TGTGCCAGCAGCCCCCGTCCAGGGACCCAGTACTTC
CASSPRPGTQYF
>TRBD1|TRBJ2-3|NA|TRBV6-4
TGTGCCAGCAGTGACACAGGGGTAGTGCCAGATACGCAGTATTTT
CASSDTGVVPDTQYF
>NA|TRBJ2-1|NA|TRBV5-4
TGTGCCAGCAGTTTGGCCTCCACTAACTACAATGAGCAGTTCTTC
CASSLASTNYNEQFF
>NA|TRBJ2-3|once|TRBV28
TGTGCCAGCAGTTTTAGAGGGAGTTCAGATACGCAGTATTTT
CASSFRGSSDTQYF